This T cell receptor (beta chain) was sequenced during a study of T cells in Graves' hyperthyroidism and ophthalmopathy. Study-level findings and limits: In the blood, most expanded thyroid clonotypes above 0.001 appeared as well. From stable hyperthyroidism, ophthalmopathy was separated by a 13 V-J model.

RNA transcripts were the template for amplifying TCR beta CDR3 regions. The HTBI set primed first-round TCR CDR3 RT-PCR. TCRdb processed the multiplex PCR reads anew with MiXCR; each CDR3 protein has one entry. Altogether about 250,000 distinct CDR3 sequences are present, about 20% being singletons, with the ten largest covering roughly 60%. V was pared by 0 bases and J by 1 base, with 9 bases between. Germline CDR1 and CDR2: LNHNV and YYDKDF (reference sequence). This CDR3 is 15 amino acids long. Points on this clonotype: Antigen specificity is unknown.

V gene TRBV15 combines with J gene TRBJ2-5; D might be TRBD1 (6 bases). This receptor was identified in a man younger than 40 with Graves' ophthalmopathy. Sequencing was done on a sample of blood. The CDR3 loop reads CATSRDRQVQETQYF. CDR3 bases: TGTGCCACCAGCAGAGACCGACAGGTCCAAGAGACCCAGTACTTC.